This T cell receptor beta chain appears in the sequencing data of a study of T cells in Graves' hyperthyroidism and ophthalmopathy. Newly diagnosed hyperthyroidism, duration under 2 months, in patients aged 18 to 65. Patients showing uncontrolled infection, other autoimmune disease, pregnancy or lactation were ineligible. Points from the study as a whole: Most thyroid clonotypes that were expanded above 0.001 also turned up in blood.

The source material, RNA transcripts, was used to amplify TCR beta CDR3 regions. The study used the HTBI primer set for a first-round RT-PCR of the TCR CDR3. TCRdb reprocessed the multiplex PCR reads via MiXCR and lists one record per CDR3 protein. The sample records roughly 710,000 distinct CDR3 sequences, 35% being singletons. CDR1 SGHRS and CDR2 YFSETQ come from the germline V gene. With V trimmed by 4 bases and J by 10 bases, 4 bases remained unmatched. This CDR3 is built from 13 residues. This clonotype was seen more than once but under ten times. Its antigen is still unknown. This chain connects TRBV5-1 to TRBJ2-6, with 8 bases identical to TRBD1. The sequencing sample was made of blood. The clonotype was recovered from a woman between 40 and 50 years old with Graves' hyperthyroidism. The CDR3 DNA reads as TGCGCCAGCAGCGAGGGACAGGTGAACGTCCTGACTTTC. The encoded protein is CASSEGQVNVLTF.